These T cell receptor beta chains were read from a single sample in a study of control samples from healthy donors and cancer patients. Generated by immunoSEQ multiplex PCR, the TCRdb table keeps only in-frame clones and is missing some. The data contain over 100,000 clones, more than 85% of them singletons. Material: blood. The receptors come from a woman aged 50 to 60 in good health. The CDR3 runs from the conserved cysteine through the conserved F or W. A D gene is named only where the DNA matches it firmly. Rows give clone size only sometimes, using once, few, many, or a class for an expanded clone.

D,J,size,V,DNA,CDR3
NA,TRBJ1-6,NA,TRBV19,TGTGCCAGTAGTCCGTACGGGGGATATAATTCACCCCTCCACTTT,CASSPYGGYNSPLHF
TRBD2,TRBJ2-1,NA,TRBV7-2,TGTGCCAGCAGTATCGGACTAGCGGGTGGCAATGAGCAGTTCTTC,CASSIGLAGGNEQFF
NA,TRBJ2-7,NA,TRBV5-1,TGCGCCAGCAGCTTGTTACCAGGGGTTTCCTACGAGCAGTACTTC,CASSLLPGVSYEQYF
NA,TRBJ2-3,NA,TRBV7-3,TGTGCCAGCAGCCCCGGGTTGGACACAGATACGCAGTATTTT,CASSPGLDTDTQYF
NA,TRBJ2-2,NA,TRBV18,TGTGCCAGCTCACCGCTACCGAACACCGGGGAGCTGTTTTTT,CASSPLPNTGELFF
NA,TRBJ2-1,NA,TRBV20-1,TGCAGTGCTAAGGTTCTCAATGAGCAGTTCTTC,CSAKVLNEQFF
NA,TRBJ2-3,NA,TRBV9,TGTGCCAGCAGCGGGCCCGGGTCGGGAGATACGCAGTATTTT,CASSGPGSGDTQYF
NA,TRBJ1-2,once,TRBV5-1,TGCGCCAGCCGGTCAAACACTAACTATGGCTACACCTTC,CASRSNTNYGYTF
NA,TRBJ1-2,NA,TRBV13,TGTGCCAGCAGCCTTCAAAAGGGCTACACCTTC,CASSLQKGYTF
NA,TRBJ1-4,NA,TRBV5-6,TGTGCCAGCAGCTTGGCACCCCCCCGGGATAATGAAAAACTGTTTTTT,CASSLAPPRDNEKLFF
NA,TRBJ2-5,NA,TRBV5-5,TGTGCCAGCAGCGCAAACACCGGGGCCACTACTGAGACCCAGTACTTC,CASSANTGATTETQYF
NA,TRBJ1-5,NA,TRBV3-1/TRBV3-2,TGTGCCAGCAGCCAACGCGACGGGGGACCCACCGGGCCCCAGCATTTT,CASSQRDGGPTGPQHF
NA,TRBJ2-1,NA,TRBV9,TGTGCCAGCAGCGTTGTTAGCCGGGAAGAGCAGTTCTTC,CASSVVSREEQFF
NA,TRBJ1-1,NA,TRBV12-3/TRBV12-4,TGTGCCAGCACCCGGACAGAAACTGAAGCTTTCTTT,CASTRTETEAFF
NA,TRBJ2-7,NA,TRBV2,TGTGCCAGCAGTGTTGGGGGGTTTAGGTACTTC,CASSVGGFRYF
NA,TRBJ1-5,NA,TRBV9,TGTGCCAGCAGCCGAAGCGGGGGTGTGAGCAATCAGCCCCAGCATTTT,CASSRSGGVSNQPQHF
NA,TRBJ2-5,NA,TRBV24-1,TGTGCCACCAGTGATCGGAAGTGGTACCAAGAGACCCAGTACTTC,CATSDRKWYQETQYF
TRBD2,TRBJ2-5,NA,TRBV15,TGTGCCACCAGCCGCTCACTAGCGGGAGATGGAGAGACCCAGTACTTC,CATSRSLAGDGETQYF
TRBD1,TRBJ1-1,few,TRBV4-1,TGCGCCAGCAGCGGGAGGACAGGCAGGAGGAACACTGAAGCTTTCTTT,CASSGRTGRRNTEAFF
NA,TRBJ1-5,NA,TRBV30,TGTGCCTGGACCCCCCAGGGAGGTGCAAATCAGCCCCAGCATTTT,CAWTPQGGANQPQHF
NA,TRBJ1-2,NA,TRBV12-3/TRBV12-4,TGTGCCAGCAGTTATTCCGGGGGCGGCTACACCTTC,CASSYSGGGYTF
TRBD1,TRBJ1-5,few,TRBV2,TGTGCCAGCAGGTGGACAGGGGCCAATCAGCCCCAGCATTTT,CASRWTGANQPQHF
NA,TRBJ2-3,NA,TRBV2,TGTGCCAGCCTCGGCTTGGGGAGCACAGATACGCAGTATTTT,CASLGLGSTDTQYF
NA,TRBJ2-5,once,TRBV24-1,TGTGCCACCAGTGATTTAGGGGGTATGGGGACCCAGTACTTC,CATSDLGGMGTQYF
TRBD1,TRBJ1-4,NA,TRBV11-2,TGTGCCAGCAGCCTACAAACAGGGGGTGTTGAAAAACTGTTTTTT,CASSLQTGGVEKLFF
NA,TRBJ1-1,NA,TRBV27,TGTGCCAGCAGTTTCCGTCCGACCACTGAAGCTTTCTTT,CASSFRPTTEAFF
TRBD1,TRBJ1-2,once,TRBV7-8,TGTGCCAGCAGCTCAACGGAGGGACAGGGGGCTTATGGCTACACCTTC,CASSSTEGQGAYGYTF
NA,TRBJ1-1,NA,TRBV6-2/TRBV6-3,TGTGCCAGCAGTTTAACTACTTCCATGAACACTGAAGCTTTCTTT,CASSLTTSMNTEAFF
TRBD2,TRBJ2-2,NA,TRBV30,TGTGCCTGGAAATGGTATAGCGGGCCGCCCGGGGAGCTGTTTTTT,CAWKWYSGPPGELFF
NA,TRBJ1-6,NA,TRBV20-1,TGCAGTGCTGGCCCGGGCGAGGCCCTCCACTTT,CSAGPGEALHF
NA,TRBJ1-1,NA,TRBV27,TGTGCCAGCAGTTTTTCAGGCACTGAAGCTTTCTTT,CASSFSGTEAFF
NA,TRBJ2-1,NA,TRBV19,TGTGCCAGTTCGACAGGCGTAAACAATGAGCAGTTCTTC,CASSTGVNNEQFF
NA,TRBJ1-1,NA,TRBV12-3/TRBV12-4,TGTGCCAGCAGATTCAGGGTTGGCACTGAAGCTTTCTTT,CASRFRVGTEAFF
NA,TRBJ2-5,NA,TRBV15,TGTGCCACCAGCAGGCCGACAGCCGCTGGGCAAGAGACCCAGTACTTC,CATSRPTAAGQETQYF
TRBD2,TRBJ2-7,NA,TRBV10-3,TGTGCCATCAGCCCCGGACTAGCGGGGGGGTTGGCCTCCTACGAGCAGTACTTC,CAISPGLAGGLASYEQYF
TRBD1,TRBJ1-2,NA,TRBV30,TGTGCCTGGAGTACCCTAGGACAGGGCAACTATGGCTACACCTTC,CAWSTLGQGNYGYTF
NA,TRBJ1-3,NA,TRBV20-1,TGCAGTGCTAGGATGCCACGTCAAATATATTTT,CSARMPRQIYF
NA,TRBJ1-6,few,TRBV5-1,TGCGCCAGCAGCTTGGAAGGGGTAGGATCACCCCTCCACTTT,CASSLEGVGSPLHF
NA,TRBJ1-4,NA,TRBV18,TGTGCCAGCTCACCACCAGAGGGAAGGAGTGAAAAACTGTTTTTT,CASSPPEGRSEKLFF
NA,TRBJ1-1,NA,TRBV2,TGTGCCAGCACCGAAAGCGCGACAGGCGAAGCTTTCTTT,CASTESATGEAFF
NA,TRBJ1-1,NA,TRBV10-1,TGCGCCAGCAGCGAGGGGTTGAACACTGAAGCTTTCTTT,CASSEGLNTEAFF
TRBD2,TRBJ2-2,NA,TRBV3-1/TRBV3-2,TGTGCCAGCAGCCAAGCCGCCGGGACTATCACCGGGGAGCTGTTTTTT,CASSQAAGTITGELFF
TRBD1,TRBJ2-2,NA,TRBV19,TGTGCCAGTAGTGGAACAGGGGGCGGCACCGGGGAGCTGTTTTTT,CASSGTGGGTGELFF
NA,TRBJ2-3,NA,TRBV6-6,TGTGCCAGCAGTTACCCAGATCCGGGGGATACGCAGTATTTT,CASSYPDPGDTQYF
TRBD1,TRBJ1-1,NA,TRBV11-2,TGTGCCAGCAGGGGCCGGACAGGGCGGTGGAGGAACACTGAAGCTTTCTTT,CASRGRTGRWRNTEAFF
NA,TRBJ2-7,NA,TRBV6-2/TRBV6-3,TGTGCCAGCAGCCACCGAGGATGGAACGAGCAGTACTTC,CASSHRGWNEQYF
NA,TRBJ2-2,NA,TRBV27,TGTGCCAGCAAAAACTCCGGGACGGGGGCCGGGGAGCTGTTTTTT,CASKNSGTGAGELFF
NA,TRBJ2-2,NA,TRBV12-3/TRBV12-4,TGTGCCAGCAGGTTCCTAACCGGGGAGCTGTTTTTT,CASRFLTGELFF
NA,TRBJ2-7,NA,TRBV5-5,TGTGCCAGCAGTTTCGAAAGTTACGAGCAGTACTTC,CASSFESYEQYF
NA,TRBJ2-1,NA,TRBV19,TGTGCCAGTAGTTTCTACAATGAGCAGTTCTTC,CASSFYNEQFF
TRBD1,TRBJ1-5,once,TRBV30,TGTGCCTGGAGTACAGGGGGCGTAGGCAATCAGCCCCAGCATTTT,CAWSTGGVGNQPQHF
NA,TRBJ2-5,many,TRBV27,TGTGCCAGTGCCCGAAGAGCCCAAGAGACCCAGTACTTC,CASARRAQETQYF
NA,TRBJ1-2,NA,TRBV9,TGTGCCAGCACCCAACTGGACAGCAACTATGGCTACACCTTC,CASTQLDSNYGYTF
NA,TRBJ2-3,NA,TRBV9,TGTGCCAGCAGCGTAGGACAGGTGGTCACAGATACGCAGTATTTT,CASSVGQVVTDTQYF
NA,TRBJ1-5,NA,TRBV9,TGTGCCAGCAGCCAAGAGGCAGGTCAGCCCCAGCATTTT,CASSQEAGQPQHF
TRBD1,TRBJ2-1,medium-sized,TRBV18,TGTGCCAGCTCCCCACCGGGACAGGTGCTCAATGAGCAGTTCTTC,CASSPPGQVLNEQFF
NA,TRBJ1-1,NA,TRBV11-2,TGTGCCAGCAGCTTGACGGTAGAAGCTTTCTTT,CASSLTVEAFF
NA,TRBJ2-3,NA,TRBV6-6,TGTGCCACCACTCAATGCGATACGCAGTATTTT,CATTQCDTQYF